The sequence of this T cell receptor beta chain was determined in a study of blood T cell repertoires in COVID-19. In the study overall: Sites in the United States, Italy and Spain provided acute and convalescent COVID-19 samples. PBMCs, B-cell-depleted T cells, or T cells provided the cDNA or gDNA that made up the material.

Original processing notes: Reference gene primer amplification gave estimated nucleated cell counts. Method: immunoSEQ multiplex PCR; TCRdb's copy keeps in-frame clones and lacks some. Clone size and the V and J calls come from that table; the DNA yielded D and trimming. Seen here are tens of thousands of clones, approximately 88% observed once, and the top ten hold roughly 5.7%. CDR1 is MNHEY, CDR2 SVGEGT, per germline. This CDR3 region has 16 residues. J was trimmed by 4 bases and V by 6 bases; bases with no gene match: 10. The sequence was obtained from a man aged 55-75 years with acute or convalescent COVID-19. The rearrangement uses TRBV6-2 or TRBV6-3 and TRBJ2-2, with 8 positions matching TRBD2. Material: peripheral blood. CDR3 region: CASSPLRGGGTGELFF. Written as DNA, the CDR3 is TGTGCCAGCAGCCCTTTACGGGGGGGAGGCACCGGGGAGCTGTTTTTT.